This T cell receptor beta chain was obtained from a study of blood T cell repertoires in COVID-19. Study context: The samples span acute and convalescent COVID-19 from the United States, Italy and Spain. T cells, B-cell-depleted T cells, or PBMCs supplied cDNA or gDNA.

In the study's own analysis: Researchers report that nucleated cell counts were estimated from reference gene primer amplification. This table comes from immunoSEQ multiplex PCR, and its TCRdb copy is limited to in-frame clones, with some not included. The V and J calls and clone size are taken from that table; D and trimming were inferred from the DNA. The repertoire holds around 37,000 clones, with approximately 86% as singletons. Trimming left V 1 base short and J 3 bases short, with 12 bases between. This CDR3 comprises 15 residues. Per germline, CDR1 SGHNT and CDR2 YENEEA. The rearrangement uses TRBV11-3 and TRBJ2-5; D uncertain. The sample consisted of peripheral blood. This TCR derives from a man aged 45-65 years with active or convalescent COVID-19. DNA for the CDR3: TGTGCCAGCAGCTTAGGTCTCCGGAGAGAAGAGACCCAGTACTTC. The encoded protein is CASSLGLRREETQYF.